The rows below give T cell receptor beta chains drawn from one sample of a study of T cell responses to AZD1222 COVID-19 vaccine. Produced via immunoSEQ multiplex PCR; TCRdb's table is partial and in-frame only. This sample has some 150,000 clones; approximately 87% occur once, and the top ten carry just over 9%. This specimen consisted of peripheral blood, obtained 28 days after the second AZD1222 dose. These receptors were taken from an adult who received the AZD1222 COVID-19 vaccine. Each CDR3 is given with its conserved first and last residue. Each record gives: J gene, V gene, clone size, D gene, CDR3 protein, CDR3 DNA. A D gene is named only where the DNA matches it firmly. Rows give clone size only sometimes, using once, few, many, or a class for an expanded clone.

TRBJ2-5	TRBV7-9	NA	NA	CASSPNVGQETQYF	TGTGCCAGCAGCCCCAACGTGGGGCAAGAGACCCAGTACTTC
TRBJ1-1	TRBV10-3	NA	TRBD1	CAISVLGTGDTEAFF	TGTGCCATCAGTGTGCTCGGGACAGGGGATACTGAAGCTTTCTTT
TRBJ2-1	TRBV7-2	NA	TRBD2	CASSLRAVSGLAGIEQFF	TGTGCCAGCAGCTTACGTGCCGTCTCGGGACTAGCGGGAATTGAGCAGTTCTTC
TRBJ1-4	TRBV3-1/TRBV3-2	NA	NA	CASSQGSGATNEKLFF	TGTGCCAGCAGCCAAGGCTCAGGGGCCACTAATGAAAAACTGTTTTTT
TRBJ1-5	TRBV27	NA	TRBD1	CASKMSGGGNQPQHF	TGTGCCAGCAAGATGTCAGGGGGCGGCAATCAGCCCCAGCATTTT
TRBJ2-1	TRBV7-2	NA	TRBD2	CASSLVGLAGVNEQFF	TGTGCCAGCAGCTTAGTCGGCCTAGCGGGTGTCAATGAGCAGTTCTTC
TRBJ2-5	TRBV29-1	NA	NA	CSVDSGVGETQYF	TGCAGCGTTGACTCGGGGGTCGGAGAGACCCAGTACTTC
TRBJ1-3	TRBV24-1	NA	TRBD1	CATSDSQGTEAGNTIYF	TGTGCCACCAGTGATTCCCAAGGGACAGAAGCTGGAAACACCATATATTTT
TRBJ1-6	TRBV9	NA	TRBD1	CASSVRGGGNSPLHF	TGTGCCAGCAGCGTAAGAGGGGGCGGGAATTCACCCCTCCACTTT
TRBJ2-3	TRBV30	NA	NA	CAWSVTDTQYF	TGTGCCTGGAGTGTAACCGATACGCAGTATTTT
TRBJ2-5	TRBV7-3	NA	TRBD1	CASSLRGGGETQYF	TGTGCCAGCAGCTTAAGAGGGGGCGGCGAGACCCAGTACTTC
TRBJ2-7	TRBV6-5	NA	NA	CASRRGVGREEQYF	TGTGCCAGCAGGCGGGGAGTAGGGCGTGAGGAGCAGTACTTC
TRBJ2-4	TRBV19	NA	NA	CASSIGAIGGNIQYF	TGTGCCAGTAGTATCGGGGCCATCGGCGGAAACATTCAGTACTTC
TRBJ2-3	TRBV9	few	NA	CASSVKSFADTQYF	TGTGCCAGCAGCGTAAAGTCGTTCGCAGATACGCAGTATTTT
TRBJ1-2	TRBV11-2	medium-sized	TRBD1	CASSPPGQALWDYGYTF	TGTGCCAGCAGCCCCCCGGGACAGGCCTTGTGGGACTATGGCTACACCTTC
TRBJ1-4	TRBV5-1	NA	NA	CASSLSTGGVNEKLFF	TGCGCCAGCAGCTTGTCAACTGGCGGGGTTAATGAAAAACTGTTTTTT
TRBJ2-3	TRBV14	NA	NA	CASSQGLRRSTDTQYF	TGTGCCAGCAGCCAAGGCCTCAGGAGAAGCACAGATACGCAGTATTTT
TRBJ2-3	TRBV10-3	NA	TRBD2	CANSGSSTDTQYF	TGTGCCAATAGCGGGAGTAGCACAGATACGCAGTATTTT
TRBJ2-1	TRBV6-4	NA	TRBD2	CASSDSKLAGGVEQFF	TGTGCCAGCAGTGACTCGAAACTAGCGGGAGGGGTTGAGCAGTTCTTC
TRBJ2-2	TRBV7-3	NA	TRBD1	CASSSQAGQGGELFF	TGTGCCAGCAGCTCCCAAGCGGGACAGGGCGGGGAGCTGTTTTTT
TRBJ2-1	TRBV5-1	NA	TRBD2	CASSRLSGEIGDGQFF	TGCGCCAGCAGCCGACTGAGCGGGGAAATTGGGGATGGGCAGTTCTTC
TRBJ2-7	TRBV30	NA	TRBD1	CAWSSTGRTYEQYF	TGTGCCTGGAGTTCGACAGGGAGAACGTACGAGCAGTACTTC
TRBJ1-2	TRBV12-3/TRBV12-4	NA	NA	CASSLQLLYGYTF	TGTGCCAGCAGTTTGCAGCTTCTCTATGGCTACACCTTC
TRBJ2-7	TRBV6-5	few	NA	CASSLTGSYEQYF	TGTGCCAGCAGTTTAACAGGTTCCTACGAGCAGTACTTC
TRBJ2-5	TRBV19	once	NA	CASSIGGQKTQYF	TGTGCCAGTAGTATAGGTGGGCAGAAGACCCAGTACTTC
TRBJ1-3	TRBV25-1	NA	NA	CASSELDSPFSGNTIYF	TGTGCCAGCAGTGAGTTAGACAGTCCCTTCTCTGGAAACACCATATATTTT
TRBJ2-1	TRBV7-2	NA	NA	CASSLAGGPNEQFF	TGTGCCAGCAGCTTAGCCGGAGGGCCCAATGAGCAGTTCTTC